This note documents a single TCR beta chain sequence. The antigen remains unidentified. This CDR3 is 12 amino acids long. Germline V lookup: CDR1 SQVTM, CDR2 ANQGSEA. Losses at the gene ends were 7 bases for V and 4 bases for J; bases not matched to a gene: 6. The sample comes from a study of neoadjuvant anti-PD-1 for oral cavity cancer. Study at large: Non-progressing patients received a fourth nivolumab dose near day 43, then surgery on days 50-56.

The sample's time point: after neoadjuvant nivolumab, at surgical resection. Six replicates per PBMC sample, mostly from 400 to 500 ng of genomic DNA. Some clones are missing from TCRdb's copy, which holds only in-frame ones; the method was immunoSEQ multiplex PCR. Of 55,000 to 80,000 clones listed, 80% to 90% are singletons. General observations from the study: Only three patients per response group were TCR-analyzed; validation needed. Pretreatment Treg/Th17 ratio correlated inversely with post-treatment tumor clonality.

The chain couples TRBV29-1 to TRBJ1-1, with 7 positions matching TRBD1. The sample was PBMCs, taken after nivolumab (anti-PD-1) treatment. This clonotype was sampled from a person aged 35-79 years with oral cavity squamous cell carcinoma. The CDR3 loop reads CSGDRATTEAFF. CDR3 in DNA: TGCAGCGGTGACAGGGCGACCACTGAAGCTTTCTTT. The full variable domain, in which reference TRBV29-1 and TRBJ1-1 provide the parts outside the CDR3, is SAVISQKPSRDICQRGTSLTIQCQVDSQVTMMFWYRQQPGQSLTLIATANQGSEATYESGFVIDKFPISRPNLTFSTLTVSNMSPEDSSIYLCSGDRATTEAFFGQGTRLTVV.